The rows below give T cell receptor beta chains drawn from one sample of a study of OX40 agonist ivuxolimab in advanced cancers. TCRdb's copy holds only in-frame clones and misses some; the assay was immunoSEQ multiplex PCR. The profile shows roughly 73,000 clones, around nine tenths of them singletons. The sample was CD4+ or CD8+ T cells sorted from blood, taken in a trial of the OX40 agonist ivuxolimab. Source of these receptors: an adult with an advanced solid tumor such as melanoma, head and neck, liver or kidney cancer. Each CDR3 is given with its conserved first and last residue. D genes are given only for firm matches. Size tells how often a clone was seen (once, few, many) or the class of an expanded clone, and some rows leave it out.

once,.,20,TRBV5-1,TRBJ1-2,TGCGCCAGCAGCTTGGTAAGACTCCAGGGAATAATTCCGTCACTCCACGGCTACACCTTC,CASSLVRLQGIIPSLHGYTF
.,TRBD1,14,TRBV14,TRBJ1-2,TGTGCCAGCAGCCTGTCTGGGACAGCTTATGGCTACACCTTC,CASSLSGTAYGYTF
.,TRBD1,13,TRBV2,TRBJ1-1,TGTGCCAGCAGTCGACAGGGAATCCCTGAAGCTTTCTTT,CASSRQGIPEAFF
few,.,14,TRBV6-4,TRBJ1-1,TGTGCCAGCAGCGTTCAGGGTGGAGGCACTGAAGCTTTCTTT,CASSVQGGGTEAFF
.,TRBD1,17,TRBV5-1,TRBJ2-3,TGCGCCAGCAGCTCGCTCCCGGGACAGGGGGCCACAGATACGCAGTATTTT,CASSSLPGQGATDTQYF
once,.,13,TRBV5-4,TRBJ1-2,TGTGCCAGCAGCCCTATGGGGAGCTATGGCTACACCTTC,CASSPMGSYGYTF
.,TRBD2,18,TRBV19,TRBJ2-2,TGTGCCAGTAGTATCTATCTGGGCGGGAGGGCCGGCACCGGGGAGCTGTTTTTT,CASSIYLGGRAGTGELFF
.,TRBD1,15,TRBV28,TRBJ1-5,TGTGCCAGCAGTTTACTTGACAGGGACAATCAGCCCCAGCATTTT,CASSLLDRDNQPQHF
.,.,14,TRBV6-1,TRBJ1-2,TGTGCCAGCAGTGTTGGGGGGGAAGACTATGGCTACACCTTC,CASSVGGEDYGYTF
once,.,15,TRBV14,TRBJ2-2,TGTGCCAGCAGCCAAGCGTTTAGTCGCACCGGGGAGCTGTTTTTT,CASSQAFSRTGELFF
.,.,13,TRBV6-5,TRBJ1-2,TGTGCCAGCAGTCAGGACACAAACTATGGCTACACCTTC,CASSQDTNYGYTF